This paragraph covers one T cell receptor (beta chain) sequence. The data belong to a study of technical replicates of blood from a handful of donors. Some clones are missing from TCRdb's copy, which holds only in-frame ones; the method was immunoSEQ multiplex PCR. The sample lists 45,000 to 65,000 clones; 90% to 95% were seen once. CDR3 length: 16 amino acids. CDR1 is SGHRS and CDR2 is YFSETQ in the germline V gene. With V trimmed by 6 bases and J by 0 bases, 8 bases remained unmatched. This TCR was sampled from a human donor in good health. The chain uses TRBV5-1 and TRBJ2-1, with TRBD2 matching 8 bases. Source material: T cells isolated from PBMCs. The CDR3 protein is CASTTPGGSSYNEQFF. The CDR3 bases are TGCGCCAGCACCACCCCGGGAGGGAGCTCCTACAATGAGCAGTTCTTC.